The clone carrying this T cell receptor (beta chain) was seen at least ten times. As for the cDNA, it was generated by 5'RACE with 10-nucleotide random UMIs. TCRdb passed the 5' RACE reads through MiXCR, listing each CDR3 protein once. The sample carries about 62,000 distinct CDR3 sequences, 4.5% to 5.5% recorded once. PBMCs stored at -80 C, 2 million in total, were the source of the unsorted libraries. V shed 4 bases, J shed 3 bases, and the junction held 11 bases outside the gene matches. This CDR3 region has 16 residues. Germline V lookup: CDR1 SGHRS, CDR2 YFSETQ. This specimen belongs to a study of neurological immune-mediated disorders. Study details: Among some 35 multiple sclerosis patients, about 31 were relapsing-remitting and 3 were secondary progressive.

V and J are TRBV5-1 and TRBJ1-1, with TRBD1 identical over 8 bases. The TCR was taken from a woman aged 45-60 years with multiple sclerosis. Material for sequencing was PBMCs. The CDR3 nucleotides are TGCGCCAGCAGCCGAGGACAGGGTTCGGGGGACACTGAAGCTTTCTTT. It specifies CASSRGQGSGDTEAFF.